The next 21 T cell receptor beta chains were all read from a single sample in a study of T cell responses to AZD1222 COVID-19 vaccine. Method: immunoSEQ multiplex PCR; TCRdb's copy keeps in-frame clones and lacks some. The sample shows roughly 170,000 clones, 85% to 90% of them seen only once. The specimen was peripheral blood, collected on day 0 of AZD1222 vaccination. Receptors were obtained from an adult in good health.

The rearrangement links TRBV4-1 to TRBJ2-5; no firm D call. The germline CDR1 and CDR2 sequences are MGHRA and YSYEKL. V lost 0 bases, J lost 4 bases, and 9 bases lay in between. The CDR3 length is 14 residues. Here the CDR3 DNA reads TGCGCCAGCAGCCAAGATGCGTTCAGAGAGACCCAGTACTTC. This gives the protein CASSQDAFRETQYF.

J is TRBJ1-2 and V is TRBV6-5; 11 positions agree with TRBD1. After removal of 6 bases from V and 6 bases from J, the junction contained 6 bases not matched to a gene. Germline V gene data show CDR1 as MNHEY and CDR2 as SVGAGI. CDR3 length equals 14 residues. CDR3 bases: TGTGCCAGCAGCGGGACAGGGGGTGGCGATGGCTACACCTTC. This encodes CASSGTGGGDGYTF.

This clone was picked up one time. J is TRBJ1-3 and V is TRBV19, with D tentatively TRBD1 (5 bases). The CDR3 sequence is 16 residues long. V dropped 6 bases and J dropped 8 bases, with 23 bases sitting between them. Germline CDR1 LNHDA, CDR2 SQIVND (reference sequence). The CDR3 loop is CASSDGTVPPRDTIYF. CDR3 bases: TGTGCCAGTAGCGACGGGACGGTACCTCCTCGGGACACCATATATTTT.

This chain links TRBV6-6 with TRBJ2-1; no firm D call. Germline lookup yields CDR1 MNHNY and CDR2 SVGAGI (reference sequence). The CDR3 is 12 amino acids. V lost 7 bases, J lost 8 bases, and 12 bases lay in between. The chain's CDR3 is CASNRPGDEQFF. The CDR3 DNA reads as TGTGCCAGCAACCGGCCTGGGGATGAGCAGTTCTTC.

The count of this clone is one. This chain links TRBV5-1 with TRBJ2-5; 7 bases are a match to TRBD1. Looked up from germline, CDR1 is SGHRS and CDR2 is YFSETQ. Trimming at V came to 1 base and at J to 3 bases, leaving 6 bases not matched to a gene. The CDR3 runs 15 residues. The CDR3 DNA follows: TGCGCCAGCAGCTTGATGTCAGGGGGAGAAGAGACCCAGTACTTC. It translates to CASSLMSGGEETQYF. Full variable domain (remainder filled in from reference TRBV5-1 and TRBJ2-5): KAGVTQTPRYLIKTRGQQVTLSCSPISGHRSVSWYQQTPGQGLQFLFEYFSETQRNKGNFPGRFSGRQFSNSRSEMNVSTLELGDSALYLCASSLMSGGEETQYFGPGTRLLVL.

The genes are TRBV5-1 and TRBJ1-2; unclear D gene. In germline, CDR1 is SGHRS, CDR2 YFSETQ. Trimming left V 0 bases short and J 5 bases short, with 11 bases between. This CDR3 has 14 amino acids. CDR3 nucleotides: TGCGCCAGCAGCTTGGAGGCAGAACAGTATGGCTACACCTTC. Its translation is CASSLEAEQYGYTF.

The V and J genes are TRBV10-3 and TRBJ2-1; D is perhaps TRBD1 or TRBD2 (5 bases each). CDR1 ENHRY and CDR2 SYGVKD come from the germline V gene. The CDR3 length is 17 residues. The ends were cut back, 3 bases at V and 8 bases at J, with 23 bases in the middle. The CDR3 loop is CAISDPTGTASIYEQFF. For the CDR3, the DNA is TGTGCCATCAGTGATCCCACCGGGACGGCCTCTATCTATGAGCAGTTCTTC.

The chain carries TRBV7-2 and TRBJ1-5; D possibly corresponds to TRBD1 (6 bases). This CDR3 comprises 19 residues. Trimming pared 3 bases from V and 1 base from J, leaving 22 bases between. Per the germline V gene, CDR1 is SGHTA and CDR2 is FQGNSA. CDR3 region: CASSFAGRAGEMSNQPQHF. The CDR3 DNA reads as TGTGCCAGCAGCTTCGCTGGGAGGGCAGGGGAAATGAGCAATCAGCCCCAGCATTTT.

The chain has TRBV24-1 and TRBJ2-7; 7 nucleotides match TRBD2. The CDR3 runs to 14 residues. V shed 5 bases and J 9 bases; nucleotides not matched to a gene: 12. Looked up from germline, CDR1 is KGHDR and CDR2 is SFDVKD. This CDR3 reads CATSGGGSGDRQYF. For the CDR3, the DNA is TGTGCCACCAGTGGTGGCGGGAGTGGTGATAGGCAGTACTTC.

This sequence joins TRBV7-2 and TRBJ1-2; TRBD1 aligns across 10 bases. The length of the CDR3 is 15 residues. CDR1 and CDR2 from the germline V gene are SGHTA and FQGNSA. The junction had 8 bases not matched to a gene; V was cut back by 5 bases and J by 5 bases. The CDR3 protein is CASSLRQGAMYGYTF. CDR3 in DNA: TGTGCCAGCAGCCTAAGACAGGGGGCCATGTATGGCTACACCTTC.

The V and J genes are TRBV20-1 and TRBJ2-7; 8 bases line up with TRBD2. Germline V gives CDR1 DFQATT, CDR2 SNEGSKA (reference sequence). Losses at the gene ends were 3 bases for V and 6 bases for J; bases not matched to a gene: 7. The CDR3 totals 13 residues. The CDR3 nucleotides are TGCAGTGCTAGTCTCGGGGGGGGCGGCGAGCAGTACTTC. As protein: CSASLGGGGEQYF.

This rearrangement joins TRBV7-3 to TRBJ1-1; TRBD1 matches 8 bases. The CDR3 has 16 residues. V dropped 3 bases and J dropped 0; count of bases not matched to a gene: 6. Germline CDR1 SGHTA, CDR2 FQGTGA. This chain's CDR3 is CASSFGQGAVNTEAFF. The CDR3, as DNA: TGTGCCAGCAGCTTTGGGCAGGGGGCGGTGAACACTGAAGCTTTCTTT.

The chain is built from TRBV15 and TRBJ1-2; D might be TRBD1 (5 bases). CDR1 LNHNV and CDR2 YYDKDF come from the germline V gene (reference sequence). The CDR3 is 15 amino acids. V dropped 7 bases and J dropped 1 base, with 16 bases sitting between them. The CDR3 nucleotides are TGTGCCACCACCGCGGGGAGGGGCTTTAACTATGGCTACACCTTC. It yields the protein CATTAGRGFNYGYTF.

The gene calls are TRBV19 and TRBJ1-1; 11 bases line up with TRBD1. This CDR3 has 16 amino acids. The junction had 10 bases not matched to a gene; V was cut back by 5 bases and J by 5 bases. Germline CDR1 reads LNHDA; CDR2 reads SQIVND (reference sequence). CDR3 loop: CASSPGQGAALTEAFF. The CDR3, as DNA: TGTGCCAGTAGTCCCGGACAGGGGGCCGCCCTTACTGAAGCTTTCTTT.

This chain uses TRBV12-3 or TRBV12-4 with TRBJ1-2; TRBD1 matches 7 bases. The J segment lost 8 bases and the V segment lost 6 bases, leaving 9 bases of the junction unmatched. The CDR3 loop spans 13 amino acids. CDR3 in amino acids: CASSGDRARGYTF. The CDR3 nucleotides read TGTGCCAGCAGCGGCGACAGGGCTCGGGGCTACACCTTC.

The chain links TRBV4-2 to TRBJ2-3, with 14 bases identical to TRBD2. J gave up 4 bases and V 1 base, and 1 base lay outside the gene matches. CDR3 size: 16 residues. The germline CDR1 and CDR2 sequences are LGHNA and YNFKEQ. This CDR3 reads CASSQGLAGGPDTQYF. For the CDR3, the DNA is TGTGCCAGCAGCCAAGGACTAGCGGGAGGGCCAGATACGCAGTATTTT.

The CDR3 loop is CASSSTGTGAKNIQYF. The CDR3 DNA reads TGCGCCAGCAGCTCCACCGGGACAGGGGCCAAAAACATTCAGTACTTC. The chain links TRBV5-1 to TRBJ2-4; 9 bases line up with TRBD1. V lost 3 bases to trimming and J lost 1 base; unmatched junction nucleotides: 5. Germline lookup yields CDR1 SGHRS and CDR2 YFSETQ. The CDR3 is 16 residues long. The variable domain in full, with the rest retrieved from reference TRBV5-1 and TRBJ2-4, is KAGVTQTPRYLIKTRGQQVTLSCSPISGHRSVSWYQQTPGQGLQFLFEYFSETQRNKGNFPGRFSGRQFSNSRSEMNVSTLELGDSALYLCASSSTGTGAKNIQYFGAGTRLSVL.

This chain connects TRBV19 to TRBJ2-7; D may be TRBD1 or TRBD2 (6 bases each). The V gene lost 5 bases and the J gene lost 3 bases, with 14 bases spanning the gap. Germline lookup yields CDR1 LNHDA and CDR2 SQIVND (reference sequence). The CDR3 is 14 amino acids. The CDR3 sequence: CASSASGAGYEQYF. CDR3 DNA sequence: TGTGCCAGTAGTGCCTCGGGGGCAGGCTACGAGCAGTACTTC.

The chain has TRBV5-1 and TRBJ2-7; D is possibly TRBD1 (6 bases). V lost 0 bases, J lost 7 bases, and 11 bases lay in between. The CDR3 consists of 13 residues. CDR1 is SGHRS and CDR2 is YFSETQ in the germline V gene. In DNA form, the CDR3 reads TGCGCCAGCAGCTTGGGGACAGCTTTAGAGCAGTACTTC. Protein product: CASSLGTALEQYF.

The V call is TRBV7-8, the J call TRBJ2-1; 11 bases map to TRBD1. Germline V CDR1 and CDR2: SGHVS, FQNEAQ. This CDR3 contains 15 residues. Germline trimming cut 6 bases from V and 9 bases from J; bases unmatched to any gene: 10. DNA of the CDR3: TGTGCCAGCAGGTTGACAGGGACAGGGGGTCGTGAGCAGTTCTTC. Translation gives CASRLTGTGGREQFF.

This rearrangement joins TRBV6-2 or TRBV6-3 to TRBJ1-1, with D tentatively TRBD1 (6 bases). Per the germline V gene, CDR1 is MNHEY and CDR2 is SVGEGT. The CDR3 length is 14 residues. V lost 6 bases and J 5 bases, leaving 16 bases between the germline ends. Here the CDR3 DNA reads TGTGCCAGCAGCCTTGAAAGGGGGGGGACTGAAGCTTTCTTT. Its translation: CASSLERGGTEAFF.